These T cell receptor beta chains were read from a single sample in a study of cytomegalovirus exposure and HLA in healthy donors. The table came from immunoSEQ multiplex PCR; TCRdb's copy has only in-frame clones and leaves some out. The repertoire holds under 200,000 clones, around four fifths seen once, with roughly 3% in the top ten. Sequencing was done on a sample of PBMCs. These receptors were collected from a female donor in good health and CMV-seronegative. The CDR3 runs from the conserved cysteine through the conserved F or W. D genes are given only for firm matches. Not all rows give a size; the values are once, few, many and, for expanded clones, a class.

>TRBV27|NA|TRBD1|TRBJ2-7
TGTGCCAGCAGCTGGACCGGGACAGGGACCTACGAGCAGTACTTC
CASSWTGTGTYEQYF
>TRBV30|NA|NA|TRBJ1-1
TGTGCCTGGAGTGTACTAACAGGGCGAAACACTGAAGCTTTCTTT
CAWSVLTGRNTEAFF
>TRBV7-9|NA|TRBD1|TRBJ1-6
TGTGCCAGCACCGGTCACAGGGGGGATAATTCACCCCTCCACTTT
CASTGHRGDNSPLHF
>TRBV28|NA|NA|TRBJ2-7
TGTGCCAGCAGTTTAGGGCAGGGTGCCTACGAGCAGTACTTC
CASSLGQGAYEQYF
>TRBV11-3|NA|NA|TRBJ2-5
TGTGCCAGCAGCTTAGTGGGACTCCCGGGAGAGACCCAGTACTTC
CASSLVGLPGETQYF
>TRBV6-5|few|NA|TRBJ1-5
TGTGCCAGCAGTGAAGGTGCAGGTAATCAGCCCCAGCATTTT
CASSEGAGNQPQHF
>TRBV28|NA|NA|TRBJ2-2
TGTGCCAGCAGTCCCGGACTGAACACCGGGGAGCTGTTTTTT
CASSPGLNTGELFF
>TRBV28|NA|NA|TRBJ2-2
TGTGCCAGCAGTGACAGGCAGCTTGGGGAGCTGTTTTTT
CASSDRQLGELFF
>TRBV7-3|few|TRBD1|TRBJ2-3
TGTGCCAGCAGCCCGGGACAGGGATTTGGGGCATGGGATACGCAGTATTTT
CASSPGQGFGAWDTQYF
>TRBV18|NA|TRBD2|TRBJ2-7
TGTGCCAGCTCCCCCAGGACTAGCGGGGGGGCCGCCTACGAGCAGTACTTC
CASSPRTSGGAAYEQYF
>TRBV7-9|NA|TRBD2|TRBJ2-5
TGTGCCAGCAGCTTAGCGTTGGCGGGGGTAGAGACCCAGTACTTC
CASSLALAGVETQYF
>TRBV28|few|NA|TRBJ2-1
TGTGCCGCAGGTAGCTCCTACAATGAGCAGTTCTTC
CAAGSSYNEQFF
>TRBV18|NA|TRBD2|TRBJ2-7
TGTGCCAGCTCACCCGGGGGGAGTACCTACGAGCAGTACTTC
CASSPGGSTYEQYF
>TRBV7-6|NA|NA|TRBJ1-1
TGTGCCAGCAGCTCCATCAACAGGGTAAGGGGCACTGAAGCTTTCTTT
CASSSINRVRGTEAFF
>TRBV5-1|NA|TRBD2|TRBJ2-3
TGCGCCAGCAGCTTGAGGAGCGGGGGGGCCTCAGATACGCAGTATTTT
CASSLRSGGASDTQYF
>TRBV5-1|few|NA|TRBJ1-6
TGCGCCAGTCAGTCGCGGTTGGATTCACCCCTCCACTTT
CASQSRLDSPLHF
>TRBV7-3|NA|TRBD2|TRBJ2-1
TGTGCCAGCAGCTTAGATACGGGACTAGCGGGAGGGCCGTGGTTCTTC
CASSLDTGLAGGPWFF
>TRBV5-1|NA|NA|TRBJ2-1
TGCGCCAGCAGCTTTGGGCAGAACTCCTACAATGAGCAGTTCTTC
CASSFGQNSYNEQFF
>TRBV27|NA|TRBD1|TRBJ1-1
TGTGCCAGCAGTCTACGGGACAGGGCGGGTGAAGCTTTCTTT
CASSLRDRAGEAFF
>TRBV7-3|few|TRBD2|TRBJ2-7
TGTGCCAGCAGCTTACTCTCCCCCAGACTAGCGGGAAGCCACGAGCAGTACTTC
CASSLLSPRLAGSHEQYF
>TRBV7-3|NA|TRBD1|TRBJ1-4
TGTGCCATCCCCACTGCTGACAGGGGGCGCGAGACGTGCGCGACTAATGAAAAACTGTTTTTT
CAIPTADRGRETCATNEKLFF
>TRBV28|NA|TRBD1|TRBJ2-7
TGTGCCAGCAGTTTCCCCGGACAGGTACGCTCCTACGAGCAGTACTTC
CASSFPGQVRSYEQYF
>TRBV27|NA|TRBD2|TRBJ2-1
TGTGCCAGCAGTTTATCGGCTAGCGGGTTCTACAATGAGCAATTCTTC
CASSLSASGFYNEQFF
>TRBV5-4|NA|NA|TRBJ2-5
TGTGCCAGCAGCTGGAGGACGGCCCAAGAGACCCAGTACTTC
CASSWRTAQETQYF
>TRBV5-8|once|TRBD2|TRBJ2-3
TGTGCCAGCAGTTCCGGGACTAGCGGAGAAGGAGATACGCAGTATTTT
CASSSGTSGEGDTQYF
>TRBV6-1|NA|NA|TRBJ2-7
TGTGCCAGCAGTTCGAACGCGGGAACCTACGAGCAGTACTTC
CASSSNAGTYEQYF
>TRBV30|NA|TRBD2|TRBJ2-2
TGTGCCTGGAGGGGACTAACGGCGGACACCGGGGAGCTATTTTTT
CAWRGLTADTGELFF
>TRBV6-6|NA|TRBD1|TRBJ2-5
TGTGCCAGCAGCCGTACAGGGGCACAGTACTTC
CASSRTGAQYF
>TRBV5-8|NA|TRBD1|TRBJ2-1
TGTGCCAGCAGCTCAAGGGGACAGTCCTACAATGAGCAGTTCTTC
CASSSRGQSYNEQFF
>TRBV28|NA|NA|TRBJ2-6
TGTGCCAGCAGATCCGAGGAGGGGGCGCTTGGGGCCAACGTCCTGACTTTC
CASRSEEGALGANVLTF
>TRBV29-1|few|NA|TRBJ2-7
TGCAGCGCGGGGGATTACGAGCAGTACTTC
CSAGDYEQYF
>TRBV29-1|NA|TRBD2|TRBJ2-2
TGCAGCGTGGGGCCGACTAGCGGACAAGGCTGGACCGGGGAGCTGTTTTTT
CSVGPTSGQGWTGELFF
>TRBV5-1|NA|TRBD1|TRBJ2-5
TGCGCCAGCAGCTTGGGGACAGGGGAGCAGACCCAGTACTTC
CASSLGTGEQTQYF
>TRBV19|few|NA|TRBJ1-1
TGTGCCAGTAGTATATCGGGTCTACCCGGGGACACTGAAGCTTTCTTT
CASSISGLPGDTEAFF
>TRBV6-7|NA|TRBD1|TRBJ1-1
TGTGCCAGCAGTTTCGGGGCGGACAGGATTAACACTGAAGCTTTCTTT
CASSFGADRINTEAFF
>TRBV28|NA|NA|TRBJ1-5
TGTGCCAGCAGCACCCGGGACATTGGCAATCAGCCCCAGCATTTT
CASSTRDIGNQPQHF
>TRBV10-3|NA|TRBD1|TRBJ1-1
TGTGCCACCCAGGGGCAGGGGGCCGGCACTGAAGCTTTCTTT
CATQGQGAGTEAFF
>TRBV10-3|few|NA|TRBJ2-5
TGTGCCACCATGAGTAAGGGAGGGGGAGAGACCCAGTACTTC
CATMSKGGGETQYF
>TRBV7-9|NA|TRBD1|TRBJ1-1
TGTGCCAGCAGCTCGACAGGGGTCGGCACTGAAGCTTTCTTT
CASSSTGVGTEAFF
>TRBV29-1|NA|NA|TRBJ1-1
TGCAGCGTTGTCGCAGGCCCTGAAGCTTTCTTT
CSVVAGPEAFF
>TRBV7-2|NA|TRBD2|TRBJ2-1
TGTGCCAGCAACTCGGGACTAGCGGAATACAATGAGCAGTTCTTC
CASNSGLAEYNEQFF
>TRBV7-8|few|NA|TRBJ1-2
TGTGCCAGCAGCTTGAGGAGCCCGGGACTGACGACTGAAAGCTACACCTTC
CASSLRSPGLTTESYTF
>TRBV5-6|NA|NA|TRBJ1-2
TGTGCCAGCAGCTCCCGGGACAAGAGCTATGGCTACACCTTC
CASSSRDKSYGYTF
>TRBV6-5|NA|TRBD2|TRBJ2-1
TGTGCCAGCAGCTCGACTAGCGGGAGGCCCCAGTTCTTC
CASSSTSGRPQFF
>TRBV10-3|NA|NA|TRBJ2-1
TGTGCCATCAGTGCTGGACTCTTATCCTCCTACAATGAGCAGTTCTTC
CAISAGLLSSYNEQFF
>TRBV2|few|NA|TRBJ1-1
TGTGCCAGCAGTCCACAGCCAATGAACACTGAAGCTTTCTTT
CASSPQPMNTEAFF
>TRBV7-2|once|NA|TRBJ1-2
TGTGCCAGCAGCTTACAACGGGGGGGCGTTTATGGCTACACCTTC
CASSLQRGGVYGYTF
>TRBV7-3|NA|NA|TRBJ2-2
TGTGCCAGCAGCTTATTAAACACCGGGGAGCTGTTTTTT
CASSLLNTGELFF
>TRBV19|NA|TRBD1|TRBJ1-1
TGTGCCAGTAGTGTGACAGGGTCTTACATGAACACTGAAGCTTTCTTT
CASSVTGSYMNTEAFF
>TRBV7-3|NA|TRBD1|TRBJ2-7
TGTGCCAGCAGCGGGGGGGGACAGGGGAACTCCTACGAGCAGTACTTC
CASSGGGQGNSYEQYF
>TRBV7-9|few|NA|TRBJ1-5
TGTGCCAGCAGCACAGGAGACAATCAGCCCCAGCATTTT
CASSTGDNQPQHF
>TRBV15|NA|TRBD1|TRBJ1-2
TGTGCCACCAGACCAGGGGGCTTTAACTATGGCTACACCTTC
CATRPGGFNYGYTF
>TRBV27|NA|TRBD1|TRBJ2-2
TGTGGTTCCGGGACAGGGGACACCGGGGAGCTGTTTTTT
CGSGTGDTGELFF
>TRBV18|NA|NA|TRBJ2-5
TGTGCCAGCTCACCCATGGAGGGAGAGACCCAGTACTTC
CASSPMEGETQYF
>TRBV5-1|few|TRBD1|TRBJ1-1
TGCGCCAGCAGCCTGAGGACAGGGTCAGGAACTGAAGCTTTCTTT
CASSLRTGSGTEAFF
>TRBV28|NA|TRBD2|TRBJ2-1
TGTGCCAGCAGCCGGGGACTAGCGGGATGGAATGAGCAGTTCTTC
CASSRGLAGWNEQFF
>TRBV7-9|NA|NA|TRBJ2-3
TGTGCCAGCAGTTGGCCCGCAGATACGCAGTATTTT
CASSWPADTQYF
>TRBV9|NA|TRBD2|TRBJ2-7
TGTGCCAGCAGCGCCATGGGGACTAGCGGGTACTTCTCCTACGAGCAGTACTTC
CASSAMGTSGYFSYEQYF
>TRBV5-1|NA|TRBD2|TRBJ2-3
TGCGCCAGCACCACTAGCGGCCGAGATACGCAGTATTTT
CASTTSGRDTQYF
>TRBV10-3|NA|NA|TRBJ2-1
TGTGCCACACGGGAGGGACCGGGACAGAGAAATGAGCAGTTCTTC
CATREGPGQRNEQFF